Sequencing of this T cell receptor (beta chain) was carried out in a study of cytomegalovirus exposure and HLA in healthy donors (dated by TCRdb to 2016 to 2017). A note on the overall study: In an earlier analysis of under 750 of the donors, about 270 Gb of sequence data and 90 million to 130 million unique TCR beta sequences from roughly 180 million T cells were reported. In a later analysis, previously published TCR beta repertoires from fewer than 750 donors were re-analyzed and high-resolution HLA genotyping was added so that TCR occurrence patterns could be studied. Because of strong linkage in the cohort, 4 to 6 DR-DQ haplotypes were treated as single units for association and clustering. The study combined high-throughput TCR immunosequencing, statistical association of individual TCRs with disease status, and machine learning to predict cytomegalovirus infection status. The study aimed to test whether signatures of past pathogen exposure could be identified by cataloging public T cell receptors. An early release that covered roughly 600 HLA-typed donors contained 250 to 350 gigabases of sequencing data and about 84 million unique TCR sequences. Donor age, sex, ethnicity and CMV serostatus were collected together with the repertoire data. Every repertoire in the discovery cohort had been generated on one and the same sequencing platform. An earlier analysis of 500 to 750 of the donors applied high-throughput TCR beta sequencing to assess whether each TCR beta V gene segment acted as functional or pseudogenic. The T cell repertoires of 550 to 850 subjects were profiled by immunosequencing and related to cytomegalovirus serostatus. Of the 300 to 500 genotyped donors, approximately 81% were placed in the genetic ancestry cluster associated with self-reported Caucasian donors. Genome-wide SNP genotypes for about three fifths of the roughly 700 donors were used in a later genetic analysis, which treated that subset as a discovery cohort. Rather than drawing on any new phenotypic data, the later analysis identified candidate immune exposures from TCR beta sequences and the way those sequences occurred across donors. HLA typing included class I and class II loci at four-digit resolution. Typing coverage differed by locus: A, B, C, DRB1 and DQB1 were typed in roughly 620-630 donors, DQA1 in about 510, DPA1 in approximately 600, and DPB1 in roughly 470. Across approximately 400 genotyped donors of the cohort, an average of approximately 220,000 unique TCR beta nucleotide sequences per donor were sequenced, and roughly 20% of those sequences were non-productive. In addition to the first cohort of 666 subjects, a separate validation cohort of some 120 different subjects was used. The paper's findings and limits, for the study overall: Immune exposure information for the cohort was limited to CMV serostatus. Over 15 rarely observed V segments, including chromosome 9 orphons, were excluded from the earlier analysis of several hundred of the donors because counts were too low. HLA typing was unavailable for some donors at each locus, so association tests used only the typed subset. A cluster of highly shared sequence variants was judged likely to represent a technical artifact of the sequencing pipeline. In a later genetic analysis, a missense DCLRE1C variant was associated with V-gene and J-gene trimming of TCR beta chains, and the association was replicated in an independent cohort. In vitro tests confirmed that a few of the cytomegalovirus-associated TCR beta chains recognize cytomegalovirus antigens. According to the authors, the approach could potentially be generalized to other disease states and immunological phenotypes. Roughly uniform sequencing depth across donors was assumed in presence/absence analyses, although this assumption may not hold. A further reported finding was that TCR beta sequences accurately predicted the HLA-A and HLA-B alleles for most subjects in the first cohort. The classifier was reported to diagnose cytomegalovirus status with high specificity and sensitivity in both the original and validation cohorts. A later analysis associated around 16,000 TCR beta sequences with specific HLA alleles at a false discovery rate of 0.05. In an earlier analysis of over 550 of the donors, most TCR beta V segments were observed in productive rearrangements about 87% or about 30% of the time, broadly matching IMGT annotations. A later analysis found that most CMV-associated TCR beta chains appeared HLA-restricted, with HLA associations seemingly driven largely by CMV exposure. While some public TCRs were present in many individuals, most TCR sequences turned up only very rarely across donors. In a later analysis, several top co-occurrence clusters were reported to appear linked to parvovirus B19, influenza, CMV and Epstein-Barr virus. A later analysis found that HLA-associated TCR beta chains were more clonally expanded and had lower generation probabilities than equally common non-associated chains. In a later analysis, TCR association rates were found to vary across HLA loci, with the most associated TCRs seen for DRB1 alleles and the fewest for HLA-C alleles. Because the 87-base-pair reads could not distinguish some IMGT-functional V segments, including TRBV6-2 and TRBV6-3, those segments were excluded. A later genetic analysis reported fewer N-insertions in productive TCRs among donors in an Asian-associated ancestry cluster than the roughly 650-donor mean. In the study, 164 TCR beta chains were listed as associated with cytomegalovirus. Linkage disequilibrium might explain the correlated functional status among segregating V segments, but an unknown experimental factor could not be excluded. When HLA alleles, especially DR and DQ, strongly co-occurred, TCR associations were difficult to assign to individual alleles. The cohort was sequenced for TCR beta chains only, and without alpha or paired-chain data the features that could be detected were limited.

In total, approximately 700 healthy bone marrow donors made up the cohort. All cohort members were sampled while nominally healthy, although unrecorded immune exposures were likely present. The donor tested CMV seronegative and was one of the 352 seronegative cohort members. Each donor provided a peripheral blood sample, and peripheral blood mononuclear cells were used for TCR beta sequencing. The Qiagen DNeasy Blood Extraction Kit was used to extract genomic DNA from the blood cell samples. Concerning this clone: It has no known antigen specificity. The sample holds no much larger clone one base away, and base qualities are not on file.

The library was produced with the immunoSEQ multiplex PCR assay. The multiplex PCR relied on a mix of 60 forward primers for TCR Vbeta segments and 13 reverse primers for TCR Jbeta segments. The CDR3 region of rearranged TCR beta genes was amplified from genomic DNA by a multiplex PCR assay. Amplified TCR beta libraries were sequenced as 87-base-pair reads on the Illumina HiSeq System. Concerning the study's data processing: In a later analysis, around 80 million unique TCR beta chains were counted across the approximately 640 repertoires, and some 10 million of these chains were shared by at least two donors. Raw reads were error-corrected and collapsed into unique sequences by a nearest-neighbor algorithm in which closely related sequences were merged to remove PCR and sequencing errors. To assign V, D and J gene segments, CDR3 sequences were aligned to IMGT reference sequences. For a sequence to be retained, a match of at least six nucleotides to both a V gene segment and a J gene segment was required. Rearrangements were called productive when the CDR3 lacked stop codons and stayed in frame with V and J; all others were non-productive. CDR3 was defined by IMGT convention, running from the second conserved V-encoded cysteine to the conserved J-encoded phenylalanine. Sequences without an unambiguous match to a single V gene segment were excluded from the earlier analysis of over 500 of the donors. An earlier analysis of fewer than 750 of the donors called V segments functional above 56.7% productive rearrangements and segregating when the between-donor standard deviation exceeded 5%. A statistical classification framework was built for diagnosing cytomegalovirus status from the catalog of TCR beta chain sequences. In a later analysis, V and J genes were assigned by comparing TCR nucleotide sequences against IMGT/GENE-DB human TR gene sequences. In a later analysis, CDR3 sequences and most-parsimonious VDJ recombination scenarios were assigned using the TCRdist pipeline. In a later analysis, every TCR beta chain was defined by the combination of its CDR3 amino acid sequence and its V-gene family, and reads without a unique V-gene family were dropped. In a later analysis, 500 to 700 highly shared, low-generation-probability nucleotide sequences were removed to address suspected cross-contamination and a sequencing artifact. In a later analysis, a clonal expansion index was calculated for each public chain from normalized within-repertoire ranks of inferred template counts. A later analysis computed generation probabilities with a VDJ recombination model fitted to out-of-frame rearrangements, and checked the results against IGoR. In a later analysis, hypergeometric tests were used to score TCR-TCR, TCR-HLA and TCR-CMV co-occurrence, with a repertoire-size bias correction applied to TCR pairs. False discovery rates were estimated in a later analysis by permuting HLA or CMV assignments 20 times. In a later analysis, co-occurring TCRs were grouped using DBSCAN, and TCRdist sequence similarity was added for clustering within HLA-allele-positive subsets. For co-occurrence clustering, repertoires with fewer than 30,000 or more than 120,000 public chains were excluded, along with a handful of repertoires with anomalous nucleotide sharing. This immuneACCESS table, as held by TCRdb, lists in-frame sequences with V and J called but not all clones. Of the missing ones, under half trace to an unresolved V gene in checked studies; the others have no known cause. That table is the source of V, J and clone size, and D and trimming were worked out from the DNA. Across this sample there are about 250,000 clones, with roughly 84% seen only once. Together, the top ten hold 0.2% to 0.3% of the sample.

V drops 6 bases and J drops 1 base, leaving 12 bases in between. The germline V gene encodes CDR1 WNHNN and CDR2 SYGVQD (reference sequence). Including the terminal cysteine and phenylalanine, the CDR3 comprises 14 residues. Only the CDR3 region is kept as DNA, spanning 42 bases read in frame from base 1. Sequencing input: PBMCs. The receptor was isolated from a girl aged 2-9 years in good health and CMV-seronegative. The chain employs TRBV10-1 and TRBJ1-1; tentative D gene TRBD1, with 6 bases matching. CDR3 region: CASRVPQGNTEAFF. DNA sequence: TGCGCCAGCAGGGTACCACAGGGGAACACTGAAGCTTTCTTT.